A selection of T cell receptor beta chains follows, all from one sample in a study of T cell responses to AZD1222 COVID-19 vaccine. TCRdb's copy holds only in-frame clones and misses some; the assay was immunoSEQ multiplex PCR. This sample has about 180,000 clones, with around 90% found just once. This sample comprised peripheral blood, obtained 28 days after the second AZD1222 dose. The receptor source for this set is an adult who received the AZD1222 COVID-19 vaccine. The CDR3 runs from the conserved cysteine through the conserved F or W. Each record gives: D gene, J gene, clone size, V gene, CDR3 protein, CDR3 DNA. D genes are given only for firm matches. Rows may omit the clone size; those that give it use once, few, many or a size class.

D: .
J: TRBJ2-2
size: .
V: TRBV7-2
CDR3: CASSYGTANTGELFF
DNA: TGTGCCAGCAGTTACGGGACTGCGAACACCGGGGAGCTGTTTTTT

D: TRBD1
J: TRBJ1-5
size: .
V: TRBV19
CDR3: CASSINGQGSFQPQHF
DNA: TGTGCCAGTAGTATAAACGGACAGGGAAGTTTTCAGCCCCAGCATTTT

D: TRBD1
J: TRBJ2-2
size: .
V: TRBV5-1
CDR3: CASRQGARTGELFF
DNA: TGCGCCAGCCGACAGGGGGCGCGGACCGGGGAGCTGTTTTTT

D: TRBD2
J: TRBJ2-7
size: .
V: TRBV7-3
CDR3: CASSPRGGYEQYF
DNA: TGTGCCAGCAGTCCACGGGGGGGCTACGAGCAGTACTTC

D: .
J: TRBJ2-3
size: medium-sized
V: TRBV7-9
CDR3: CASSPPDGGLADTQYF
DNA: TGTGCCAGCAGCCCACCGGATGGCGGTTTGGCAGATACGCAGTATTTT

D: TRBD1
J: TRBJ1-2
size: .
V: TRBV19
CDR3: CASGDRVGYTF
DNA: TGTGCCAGTGGGGACAGGGTTGGCTACACCTTC

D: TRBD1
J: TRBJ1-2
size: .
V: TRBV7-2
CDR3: CASRLTGGDGYTF
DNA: TGTGCCAGCAGGTTAACAGGGGGAGATGGCTACACCTTC

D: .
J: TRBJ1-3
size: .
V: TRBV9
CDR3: CASSVYPSSGNTIYF
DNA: TGTGCCAGCAGCGTATACCCAAGCTCTGGAAACACCATATATTTT

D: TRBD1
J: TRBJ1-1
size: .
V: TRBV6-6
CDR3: CASKKQGARGTEAFF
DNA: TGTGCCAGCAAAAAGCAGGGGGCGCGGGGCACTGAAGCTTTCTTT

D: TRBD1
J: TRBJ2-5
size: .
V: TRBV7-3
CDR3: CASSFGDSPFQETQYF
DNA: TGTGCCAGCAGCTTCGGGGACAGCCCCTTCCAAGAGACCCAGTACTTC

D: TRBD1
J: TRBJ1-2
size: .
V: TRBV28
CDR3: CASSSGQGRFYGYTF
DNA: TGTGCCAGCAGCTCGGGACAGGGGAGATTCTATGGCTACACCTTC

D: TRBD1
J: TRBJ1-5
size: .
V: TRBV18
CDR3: CASSPTGERPQHF
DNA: TGTGCCAGCTCACCAACAGGGGAACGGCCCCAGCATTTT

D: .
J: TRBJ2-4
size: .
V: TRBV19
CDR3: CASSIGGLGKNIQYF
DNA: TGTGCCAGTAGTATAGGGGGGCTCGGGAAAAACATTCAGTACTTC

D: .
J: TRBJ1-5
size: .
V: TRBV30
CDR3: CAWSMVEDQPQHF
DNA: TGTGCCTGGAGCATGGTGGAAGATCAGCCCCAGCATTTT

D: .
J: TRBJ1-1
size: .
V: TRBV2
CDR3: CASGSQNTEAFF
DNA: TGTGCCAGCGGCTCCCAGAACACTGAAGCTTTCTTT

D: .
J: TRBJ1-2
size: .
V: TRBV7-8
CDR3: CASSLYRVRENYGYTF
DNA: TGTGCCAGCAGCTTATACAGGGTCCGCGAAAACTATGGCTACACCTTC

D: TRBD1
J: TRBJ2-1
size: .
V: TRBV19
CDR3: CASSRGQGTRYNEQFF
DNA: TGTGCCAGTAGTAGGGGACAGGGGACCAGATACAATGAGCAGTTCTTC

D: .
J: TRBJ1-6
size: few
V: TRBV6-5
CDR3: CASSLDSTHNSPLHF
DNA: TGTGCCAGCAGCCTAGACAGTACCCATAATTCACCCCTCCACTTT

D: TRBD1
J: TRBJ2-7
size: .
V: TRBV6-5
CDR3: CASSSPGQRYEQYF
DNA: TGTGCCAGCAGTTCGCCGGGACAGAGATACGAGCAGTACTTC

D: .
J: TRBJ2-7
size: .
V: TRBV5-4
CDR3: CASSLTPSYEQYF
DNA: TGTGCCAGCAGCTTGACACCTAGCTACGAGCAGTACTTC

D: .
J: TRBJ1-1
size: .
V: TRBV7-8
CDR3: CASSLERGNPEAFF
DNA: TGTGCCAGCAGCTTAGAACGGGGTAACCCTGAAGCTTTCTTT

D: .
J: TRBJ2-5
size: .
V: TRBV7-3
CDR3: CASSLQGGTPFETQYF
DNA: TGTGCCAGCAGCTTACAGGGTGGGACTCCCTTTGAGACCCAGTACTTC

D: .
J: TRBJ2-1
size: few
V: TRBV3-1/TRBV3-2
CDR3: CASSPNQVGNEQFF
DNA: TGTGCCAGCAGCCCCAATCAAGTTGGGAATGAGCAGTTCTTC

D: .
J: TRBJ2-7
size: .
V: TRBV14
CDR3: CASSQLRASYEQYF
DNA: TGTGCCAGCAGCCAGCTCCGGGCCTCCTACGAGCAGTACTTC

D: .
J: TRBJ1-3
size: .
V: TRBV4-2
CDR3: CASSQAGAVSGNTIYF
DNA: TGTGCCAGCAGCCAGGCCGGGGCGGTCTCTGGAAACACCATATATTTT

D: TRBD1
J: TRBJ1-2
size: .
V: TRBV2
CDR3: CASSRTGDGYTF
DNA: TGTGCCAGCAGCCGGACAGGGGACGGCTACACCTTC

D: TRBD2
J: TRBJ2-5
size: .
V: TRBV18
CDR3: CASSPRGLAGVQETQYF
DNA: TGTGCCAGCTCACCACGTGGACTAGCGGGAGTCCAAGAGACCCAGTACTTC

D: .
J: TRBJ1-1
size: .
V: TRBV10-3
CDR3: CAISDWGAGTEAFF
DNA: TGTGCCATCAGTGATTGGGGGGCTGGGACTGAAGCTTTCTTT

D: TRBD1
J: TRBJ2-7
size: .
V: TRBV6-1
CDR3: CASSERGDRVPYEQYF
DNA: TGTGCCAGCAGTGAACGGGGGGACAGGGTACCCTACGAGCAGTACTTC

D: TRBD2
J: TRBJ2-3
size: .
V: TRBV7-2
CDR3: CASSLAGGITDTQYF
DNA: TGTGCCAGCAGCTTAGCGGGGGGGATCACAGATACGCAGTATTTT

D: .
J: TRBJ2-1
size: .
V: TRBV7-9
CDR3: CASSGLVSYNEQFF
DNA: TGTGCCAGCAGCGGGCTCGTATCCTACAATGAGCAGTTCTTC

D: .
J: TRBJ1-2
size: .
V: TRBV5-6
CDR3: CASSSQAVGRGYGYTF
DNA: TGTGCCAGCAGCTCCCAAGCGGTCGGGCGCGGCTATGGCTACACCTTC

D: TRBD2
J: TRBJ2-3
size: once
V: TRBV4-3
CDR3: CASRQAAGGRTDTQYF
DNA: TGCGCCAGCAGACAGGCAGCGGGGGGCAGGACAGATACGCAGTATTTT

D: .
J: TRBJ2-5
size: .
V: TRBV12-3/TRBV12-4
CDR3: CASSWWVETQYF
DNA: TGTGCCAGCAGCTGGTGGGTTGAGACCCAGTACTTC

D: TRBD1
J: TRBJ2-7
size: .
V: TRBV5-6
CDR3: CASSFDRGDEQYF
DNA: TGTGCCAGCAGCTTCGACAGGGGAGACGAGCAGTACTTC

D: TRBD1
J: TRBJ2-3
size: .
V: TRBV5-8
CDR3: CASSWGTGGTDTQYF
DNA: TGTGCCAGCAGCTGGGGGACAGGGGGCACAGATACGCAGTATTTT

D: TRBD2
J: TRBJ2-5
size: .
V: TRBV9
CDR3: CASSVGASGGATNRETQYF
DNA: TGTGCCAGCAGCGTAGGAGCGAGCGGGGGGGCTACGAACAGGGAGACCCAGTACTTC

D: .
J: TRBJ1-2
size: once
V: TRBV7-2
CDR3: CASSLDGSGYTF
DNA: TGTGCCAGCAGCTTAGATGGGTCGGGCTACACCTTC

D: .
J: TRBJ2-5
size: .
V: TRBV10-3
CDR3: CAISVNTQETQYF
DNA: TGTGCCATCAGTGTGAACACTCAAGAGACCCAGTACTTC

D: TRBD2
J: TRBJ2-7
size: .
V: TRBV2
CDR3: CASNPSGVAYEQYF
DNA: TGTGCCAGCAACCCTAGCGGGGTCGCCTACGAGCAGTACTTC

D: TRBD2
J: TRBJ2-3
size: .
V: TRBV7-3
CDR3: CASSLQASGGPMDTQYF
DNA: TGTGCCAGCAGCTTACAGGCTAGCGGGGGGCCCATGGATACGCAGTATTTT

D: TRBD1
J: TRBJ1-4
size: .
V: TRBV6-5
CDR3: CASSYSRDRGEKLFF
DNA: TGTGCCAGCAGTTACTCGAGGGACAGGGGCGAAAAACTGTTTTTT

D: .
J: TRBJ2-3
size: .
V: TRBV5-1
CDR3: CASSLVGGFTDTQYF
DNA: TGCGCCAGCAGCTTGGTCGGGGGCTTCACAGATACGCAGTATTTT

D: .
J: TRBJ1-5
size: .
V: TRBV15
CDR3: CATSRDRGPAGGNQPQHF
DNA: TGTGCCACCAGCAGAGATCGGGGACCGGCGGGTGGCAATCAGCCCCAGCATTTT

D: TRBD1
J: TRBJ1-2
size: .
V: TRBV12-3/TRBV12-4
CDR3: CASRGTGVVGYTF
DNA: TGTGCCAGCAGGGGGACAGGGGTAGTGGGCTACACCTTC

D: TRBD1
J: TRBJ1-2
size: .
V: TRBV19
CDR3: CASSGQGLNYGYTF
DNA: TGTGCCAGTAGCGGACAGGGACTTAACTATGGCTACACCTTC

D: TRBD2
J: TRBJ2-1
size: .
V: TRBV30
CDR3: CAWSVGSTSGGTYEGNEQFF
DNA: TGTGCCTGGAGTGTGGGGAGTACTAGCGGGGGGACGTACGAGGGGAATGAGCAGTTCTTC

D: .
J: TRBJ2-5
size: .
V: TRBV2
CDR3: CASSGPDSRQETQYF
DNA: TGTGCCAGCAGTGGCCCGGACAGTCGTCAAGAGACCCAGTACTTC

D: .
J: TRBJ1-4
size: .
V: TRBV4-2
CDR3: CASSQVREGGEKLFF
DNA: TGTGCCAGCAGCCAAGTCAGGGAAGGTGGTGAAAAACTGTTTTTT

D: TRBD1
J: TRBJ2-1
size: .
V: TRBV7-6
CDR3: CASSWTGGRYNEQFF
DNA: TGTGCCAGCAGCTGGACAGGGGGGAGGTACAATGAGCAGTTCTTC

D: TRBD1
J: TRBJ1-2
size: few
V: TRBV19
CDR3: CASRAAGGPNYGYTF
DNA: TGTGCCAGTCGTGCTGCAGGGGGTCCTAACTATGGCTACACCTTC

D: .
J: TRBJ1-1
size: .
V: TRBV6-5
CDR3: CATLAGNQAFF
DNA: TGTGCCACCCTGGCGGGAAACCAAGCTTTCTTT

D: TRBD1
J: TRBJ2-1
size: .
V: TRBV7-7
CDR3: CASSLSSGGQGTEQFF
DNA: TGTGCTAGCAGCTTAAGCAGTGGGGGACAGGGGACCGAGCAGTTCTTC

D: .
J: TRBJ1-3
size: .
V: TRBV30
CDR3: CAWTPHGFSGNTIYF
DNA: TGTGCCTGGACCCCCCACGGCTTCTCTGGAAACACCATATATTTT

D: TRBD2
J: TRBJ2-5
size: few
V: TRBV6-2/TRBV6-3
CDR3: CASSYLAGEPQETQYF
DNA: TGTGCCAGCAGTTACCTGGCGGGGGAACCACAAGAGACCCAGTACTTC

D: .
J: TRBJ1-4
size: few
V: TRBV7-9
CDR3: CASSLNSATNEKLFF
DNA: TGTGCCAGCAGCTTGAACAGTGCAACTAATGAAAAACTGTTTTTT

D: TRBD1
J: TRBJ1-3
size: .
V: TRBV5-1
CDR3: CASSLGQGTGNTIYF
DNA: TGCGCCAGCAGCTTGGGACAGGGAACCGGAAACACCATATATTTT

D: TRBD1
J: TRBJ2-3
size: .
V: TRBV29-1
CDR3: CSAQTGFRDTQYF
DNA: TGCAGCGCCCAGACAGGGTTCAGAGATACGCAGTATTTT

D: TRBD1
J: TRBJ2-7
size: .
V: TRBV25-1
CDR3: CASRRGQGAYEQYF
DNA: TGTGCCAGCAGGCGGGGACAGGGGGCCTACGAGCAGTACTTC

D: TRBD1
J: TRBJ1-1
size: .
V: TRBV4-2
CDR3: CASSQPGSTGGLEAFF
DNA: TGTGCCAGCAGCCAACCAGGGTCGACAGGGGGACTTGAAGCTTTCTTT